This T cell receptor beta chain was sequenced during a study of blood T cell repertoires in COVID-19. Study summary: PBMCs, B-cell-depleted T cells, or T cells were the source of the cDNA or gDNA that made up the material.

In the study's own analysis: For nucleated cells, counts were estimated from reference gene primer amplification. Data came from immunoSEQ multiplex PCR; TCRdb stores just in-frame clones and leaves some out. That table gives V, J and clone size, and the DNA gave D and trimming. The sample lists roughly 120,000 clones, about 80% occurring once. V gave up 5 bases and J gave up 4 bases, with 15 bases separating them. The CDR3 sequence is 16 residues long. Germline assignment: CDR1 SEHNR and CDR2 FQNEAQ (reference sequence). The chain joins TRBV7-9 to TRBJ1-6; tentatively, D is TRBD1 (6 bases). The sequence came from a man between 65 and 80 years old with active or convalescent COVID-19. Sequences were obtained from peripheral blood. The CDR3 loop is CASSHDLDRYNSPLHF. The CDR3, as DNA: TGTGCCAGCAGCCACGACTTGGACAGATATAATTCACCCCTCCACTTT.